This entry describes one TCR beta chain. As originally analysed: By means of reference gene primer amplification, nucleated cell counts were estimated. TCRdb keeps only in-frame clones here, not all; method: immunoSEQ multiplex PCR. V and J calls and clone size are those listed in that table; D and trimming were worked out from the DNA. The profile covers roughly 110,000 clones, with approximately 84% appearing a single time and approximately 4% taken by the ten largest. The record originates from a study of blood T cell repertoires in COVID-19. About the study: Donors in the United States, Italy and Spain gave samples during acute or convalescent COVID-19. From T cells, B-cell-depleted T cells, or PBMCs came the material, which was cDNA or gDNA.

The receptor was isolated from a human donor in a cohort sampled during active COVID-19. Sequencing input: peripheral blood.

In DNA, the CDR3 is TGCAGTGCTAGTGGGACGCGACAGGGGTATGGCTACACCTTC. Its protein is CSASGTRQGYGYTF. V gene TRBV20-1 combines with J gene TRBJ1-2; 8 bases are shared with TRBD1. This CDR3 region has 14 residues. CDR1 DFQATT and CDR2 SNEGSKA come from the germline V gene (reference sequence). V lost 3 bases to trimming and J lost 5 bases; unmatched junction nucleotides: 8.